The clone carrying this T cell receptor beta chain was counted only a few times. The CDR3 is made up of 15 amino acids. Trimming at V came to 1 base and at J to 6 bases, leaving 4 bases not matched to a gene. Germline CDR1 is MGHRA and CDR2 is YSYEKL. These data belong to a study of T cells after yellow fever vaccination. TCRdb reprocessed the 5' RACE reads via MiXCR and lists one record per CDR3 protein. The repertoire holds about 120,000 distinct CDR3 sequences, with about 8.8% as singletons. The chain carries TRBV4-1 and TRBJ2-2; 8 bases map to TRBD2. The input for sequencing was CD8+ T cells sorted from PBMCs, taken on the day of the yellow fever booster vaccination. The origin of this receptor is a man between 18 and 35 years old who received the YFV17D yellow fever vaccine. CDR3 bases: TGCGCCAGCAGCCAAGGTGCAGCGGGGGCCGGGGAGCTGTTTTTT. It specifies CASSQGAAGAGELFF.